These 4 T cell receptor beta chains originate from one sample sequenced in a study of OX40 agonist ivuxolimab in advanced cancers. Sequencing was performed with immunoSEQ multiplex PCR; in TCRdb, only in-frame clones are kept and a portion is missing. The table lists more than 55,000 clones, roughly 90% of them singletons. The specimen was CD4+ or CD8+ T cells sorted from blood, collected in a trial of the OX40 agonist ivuxolimab. The receptors here all came from an adult with an advanced solid tumor such as melanoma, head and neck, liver or kidney cancer.

V usage is TRBV5-1 and J usage is TRBJ2-5; a possible D gene is TRBD2 (6 bases). V was shortened by 0 bases and J by 6 bases, with 12 bases between the two germline ends. The germline CDR1 and CDR2 sequences are SGHRS and YFSETQ. This CDR3 comprises 14 residues. CDR3 sequence: CASSLAQEGKTQYF. The CDR3 DNA follows: TGCGCCAGCAGCTTGGCCCAGGAGGGGAAGACCCAGTACTTC.

This chain links TRBV6-6 with TRBJ2-7; D possibly corresponds to TRBD1 (6 bases). The CDR3 extends over 14 amino acids. V lost 6 bases to trimming and J lost 2 bases, with 14 bases between them. From germline, CDR1 is MNHNY and CDR2 SVGAGI (reference sequence). The CDR3 nucleotides read TGTGCCAGCAGCGATACAGGGATCCCCTACGAGCAGTACTTC. This sequence encodes CASSDTGIPYEQYF.

The chain is built from TRBV5-1 and TRBJ1-5; D uncertain. V lost 1 base and J 5 bases, leaving 10 bases between the germline ends. CDR1 is SGHRS and CDR2 is YFSETQ in the germline V gene. The CDR3 loop spans 14 amino acids. The CDR3 spells CASSLRGMDQPQHF. The DNA for the CDR3 is TGCGCCAGCAGCTTGCGAGGAATGGATCAGCCCCAGCATTTT.

The CDR3 loop is CASSPTGGDQPQHF. The CDR3 nucleotides read TGTGCCAGCTCACCGACAGGGGGCGATCAGCCCCAGCATTTT. The rearrangement links TRBV18 to TRBJ1-5; 10 positions agree with TRBD1. CDR1 and CDR2 (germline): KGHSH, LQKENI. Germline trimming cut 3 bases from V and 5 bases from J; bases unmatched to any gene: 1. The CDR3 spans 14 residues.